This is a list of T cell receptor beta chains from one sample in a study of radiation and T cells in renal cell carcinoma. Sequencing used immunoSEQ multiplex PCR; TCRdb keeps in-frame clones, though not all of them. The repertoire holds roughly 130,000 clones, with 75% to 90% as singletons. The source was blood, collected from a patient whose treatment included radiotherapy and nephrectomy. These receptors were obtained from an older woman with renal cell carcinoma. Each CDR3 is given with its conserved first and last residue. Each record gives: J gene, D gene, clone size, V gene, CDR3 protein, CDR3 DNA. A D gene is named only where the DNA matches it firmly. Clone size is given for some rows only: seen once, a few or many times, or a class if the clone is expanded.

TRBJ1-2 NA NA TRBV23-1 CASSHRTEHNYGYTF TGCGCCAGCAGTCATCGGACAGAGCATAACTATGGCTACACCTTC
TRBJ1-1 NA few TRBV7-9 CASSSYPGQGNTEAFF TGTGCCAGCAGCTCATATCCCGGGCAGGGGAACACTGAAGCTTTCTTT
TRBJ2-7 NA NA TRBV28 CASSLRRYEQYF TGTGCCAGCAGTTTACGCAGATACGAGCAGTACTTC
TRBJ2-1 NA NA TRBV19 CASSIVGRSNEQFF TGTGCCAGTAGTATCGTCGGGAGAAGCAATGAGCAGTTCTTC
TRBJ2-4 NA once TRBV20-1 CSANSDVTLHF TGCAGTGCTAATTCTGACGTAACTTTGCACTTC
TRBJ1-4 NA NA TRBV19 CASSRGTSNEKLFF TGTGCCAGTAGTAGGGGGACATCTAATGAAAAACTGTTTTTT
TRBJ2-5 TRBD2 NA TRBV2 CASTEYGGGGQETQYF TGTGCCAGCACCGAATATGGCGGGGGGGGTCAAGAGACCCAGTACTTC
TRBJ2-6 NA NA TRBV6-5 CASSLRGSGANVLTF TGTGCCAGCAGTCTTAGGGGTTCTGGGGCCAACGTCCTGACTTTC
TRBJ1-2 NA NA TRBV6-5 CASSYSRQNYGYTF TGTGCCAGCAGTTACTCGAGGCAGAACTATGGCTACACCTTC
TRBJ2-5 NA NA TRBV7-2 CASSSTGRQETQYF TGTGCCAGCAGCTCCACGGGCAGGCAAGAGACCCAGTACTTC
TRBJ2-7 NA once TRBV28 CASSLTAAGYEQYF TGTGCCAGCAGTTTAACGGCAGCGGGCTACGAGCAGTACTTC
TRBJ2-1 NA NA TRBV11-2 CASSSLAGISNEQFF TGTGCCAGCAGCTCCCTTGCGGGGATTTCGAATGAGCAGTTCTTC
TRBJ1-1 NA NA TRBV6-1 CATPPDPRGTEAFF TGTGCCACCCCTCCGGACCCCCGAGGTACTGAAGCTTTCTTT
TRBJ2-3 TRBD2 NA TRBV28 CASSGGLGSTDTQYF TGTGCCAGCAGTGGGGGACTAGGGAGCACAGATACGCAGTATTTT
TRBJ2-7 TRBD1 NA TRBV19 CASQQGYEQYF TGTGCCAGCCAACAGGGGTACGAGCAGTACTTC
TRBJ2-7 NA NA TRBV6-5 CASSDSGTLTYEQYF TGTGCCAGCAGTGACTCCGGGACTCTAACCTACGAGCAGTACTTC
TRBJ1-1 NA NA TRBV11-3 CASSTGSLNTEAFF TGTGCCAGCAGCACGGGGAGTCTCAACACTGAAGCTTTCTTT
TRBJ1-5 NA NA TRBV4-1 CASSQVGASPNQPQHF TGCGCCAGCAGCCAAGTAGGGGCCAGCCCCAATCAGCCCCAGCATTTT
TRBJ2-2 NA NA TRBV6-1 CASSQSWGSTGELFF TGTGCCAGCAGCCAGTCATGGGGGTCGACCGGGGAGCTGTTTTTT
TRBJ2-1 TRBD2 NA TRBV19 CASTPGGTSYNEQFF TGTGCCAGTACCCCCGGGGGGACCTCCTACAATGAGCAGTTCTTC
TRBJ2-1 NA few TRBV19 CASSVSHPREQFF TGTGCCAGTAGTGTATCACACCCGCGGGAGCAGTTCTTC
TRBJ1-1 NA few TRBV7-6 CASSLAPVNTEAFF TGTGCCAGCAGCTTAGCGCCCGTGAACACTGAAGCTTTCTTT
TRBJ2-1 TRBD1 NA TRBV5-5 CASSRTGGGDNEQFF TGTGCCAGCAGCCGTACAGGGGGCGGGGACAATGAGCAGTTCTTC
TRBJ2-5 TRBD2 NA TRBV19 CASSHGLAGAYQETQYF TGTGCCAGTAGCCACGGACTAGCGGGGGCCTACCAAGAGACCCAGTACTTC
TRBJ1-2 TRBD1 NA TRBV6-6 CASSRFDRGGSGYTF TGTGCCAGCAGCCGGTTCGACAGGGGAGGCTCCGGCTACACCTTC
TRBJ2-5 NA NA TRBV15 CATSKTRDETQYF TGTGCCACCAGCAAGACTAGAGATGAGACCCAGTACTTC
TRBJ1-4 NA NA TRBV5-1 CASSLAGGRATNEKLFF TGCGCCAGCAGCTTGGCCGGCGGGAGAGCAACTAATGAAAAACTGTTTTTT
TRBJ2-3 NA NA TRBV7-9 CASSSRLEGTDTQYF TGTGCCAGCAGCTCCCGGTTGGAGGGCACAGATACGCAGTATTTT
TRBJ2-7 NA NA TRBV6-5 CASRQDVQGSYEQYF TGTGCCAGCAGGCAAGATGTTCAGGGATCCTACGAGCAGTACTTC
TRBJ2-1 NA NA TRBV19 CASSTSHGPNEQFF TGTGCCAGTAGTACTAGCCATGGGCCAAATGAGCAGTTCTTC
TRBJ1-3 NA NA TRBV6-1 CASSGKGDGNTIYF TGTGCCAGCAGTGGAAAAGGGGATGGAAACACCATATATTTT
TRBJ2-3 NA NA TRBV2 CASSDGGDTQYF TGTGCCAGCAGTGATGGGGGAGATACGCAGTATTTT
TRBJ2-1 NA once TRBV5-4 CASSFSGEENEQFF TGTGCCAGCAGCTTTTCGGGAGAGGAAAATGAGCAGTTCTTC
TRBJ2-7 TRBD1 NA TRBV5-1 CASSSTGGSSYEQYF TGCGCCAGCAGCTCTACAGGGGGCTCCTCCTACGAGCAGTACTTC
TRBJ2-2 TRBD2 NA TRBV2 CASSESGGPTGGELFF TGTGCCAGCAGTGAAAGCGGGGGTCCGACAGGCGGGGAGCTGTTTTTT
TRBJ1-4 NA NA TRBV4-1 CASSQKGEVLQAVEKLFF TGCGCCAGCAGCCAAAAAGGGGAAGTTTTACAGGCTGTTGAAAAACTGTTTTTT
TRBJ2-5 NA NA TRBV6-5 CASSYSNQGQTQYF TGTGCCAGCAGTTACTCGAATCAGGGCCAGACCCAGTACTTC
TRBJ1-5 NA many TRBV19 CASSLGDNQPQHF TGTGCCAGTAGTCTGGGTGACAATCAGCCCCAGCATTTT
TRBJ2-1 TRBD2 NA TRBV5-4 CASTTGTSGNEQFF TGTGCCAGCACCACCGGGACTAGCGGGAATGAGCAGTTCTTC
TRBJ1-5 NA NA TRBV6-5 CASSSHAGINQPQHF TGTGCCAGCTCGTCCCATGCGGGTATCAATCAGCCCCAGCATTTT
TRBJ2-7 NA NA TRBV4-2 CASSQTGTQRPYEQYF TGTGCCAGCAGCCAGACCGGGACGCAAAGGCCCTACGAGCAGTACTTC
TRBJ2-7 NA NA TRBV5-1 CASSFGPGTYEQYF NA
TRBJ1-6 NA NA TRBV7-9 CASSSTFNSPLHF TGTGCCAGCAGCTCGACATTTAATTCACCCCTCCACTTT
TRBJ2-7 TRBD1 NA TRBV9 CASSFGQAYEQYF TGTGCCAGCAGCTTTGGACAGGCCTACGAGCAGTACTTC
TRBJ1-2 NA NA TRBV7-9 CASRTGVIYGYTF TGTGCCAGCAGAACCGGGGTCATCTATGGCTACACCTTC
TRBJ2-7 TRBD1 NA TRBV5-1 CASSPGQGPYEQYF TGCGCCAGCAGCCCCGGACAGGGGCCCTACGAGCAGTACTTC
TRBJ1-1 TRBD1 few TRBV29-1 CSVGTGGNTEAFF TGCAGCGTTGGTACAGGGGGCAATACTGAAGCTTTCTTT
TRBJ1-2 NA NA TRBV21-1 CASSVGSRTNYGYTF TGTGCCAGCAGCGTAGGGAGCAGGACAAACTATGGCTACACCTTC
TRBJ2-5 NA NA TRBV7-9 CASSLRTPQETQYF TGTGCCAGCAGCTTACGCACACCCCAAGAGACCCAGTACTTC
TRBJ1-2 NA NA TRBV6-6 CASSYDGSFYGYTF TGTGCCAGCAGTTACGACGGGAGCTTTTATGGCTACACCTTC